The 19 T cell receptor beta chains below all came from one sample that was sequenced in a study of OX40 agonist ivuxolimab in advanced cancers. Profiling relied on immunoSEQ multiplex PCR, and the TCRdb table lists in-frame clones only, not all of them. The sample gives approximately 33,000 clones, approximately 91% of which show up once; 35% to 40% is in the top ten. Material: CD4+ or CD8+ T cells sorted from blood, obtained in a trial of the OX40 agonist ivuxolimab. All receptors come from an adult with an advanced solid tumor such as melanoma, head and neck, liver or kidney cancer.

The CDR3: CASTPTEVLGEQYF. The CDR3 nucleotides read TGTGCCAGCACCCCGACGGAGGTCTTGGGAGAGCAGTACTTC. V and J are TRBV7-9 and TRBJ2-7; D perhaps matches TRBD2 (5 bases). V was cut by 7 bases and J by 7 bases, with 20 bases left in between. The CDR3 consists of 14 residues. Germline loops: CDR1 SEHNR, CDR2 FQNEAQ (reference sequence).

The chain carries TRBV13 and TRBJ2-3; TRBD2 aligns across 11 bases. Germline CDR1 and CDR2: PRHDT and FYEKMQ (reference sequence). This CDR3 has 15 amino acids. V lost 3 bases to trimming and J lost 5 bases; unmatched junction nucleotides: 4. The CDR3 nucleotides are TGTGCCAGCAGCTTTAACGGACTAGCGGGAGATACGCAGTATTTT. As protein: CASSFNGLAGDTQYF.

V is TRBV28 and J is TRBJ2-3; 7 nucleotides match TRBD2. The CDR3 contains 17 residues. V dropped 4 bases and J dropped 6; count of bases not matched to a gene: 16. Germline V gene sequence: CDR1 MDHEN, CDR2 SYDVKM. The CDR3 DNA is TGTGCCAGCAGTTCACCCGCGGGAGCGGATTGGGTGGATACGCAGTATTTT. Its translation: CASSSPAGADWVDTQYF.

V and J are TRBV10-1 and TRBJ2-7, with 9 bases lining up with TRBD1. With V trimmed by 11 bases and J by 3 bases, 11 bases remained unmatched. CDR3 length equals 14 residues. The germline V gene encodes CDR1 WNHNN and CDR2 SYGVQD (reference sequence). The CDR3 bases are TGCGCCTCAGGACCGCCGGGACAGGGCTACGAGCAGTACTTC. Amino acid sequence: CASGPPGQGYEQYF.

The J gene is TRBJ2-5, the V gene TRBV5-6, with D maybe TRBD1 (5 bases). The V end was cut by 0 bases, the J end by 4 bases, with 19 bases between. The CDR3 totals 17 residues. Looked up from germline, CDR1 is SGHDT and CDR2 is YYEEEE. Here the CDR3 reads CASSLAVGRRSPETQYF. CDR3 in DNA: TGTGCCAGCAGCTTGGCGGTGGGGCGTCGGTCCCCAGAGACCCAGTACTTC.

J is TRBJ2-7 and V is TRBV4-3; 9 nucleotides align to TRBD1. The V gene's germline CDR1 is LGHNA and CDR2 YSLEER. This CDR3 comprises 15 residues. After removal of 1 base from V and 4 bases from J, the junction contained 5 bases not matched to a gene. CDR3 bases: TGCGCCAGCAGCCAAGGTTCCGGGACAGGGTACGAGCAGTACTTC. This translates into CASSQGSGTGYEQYF.

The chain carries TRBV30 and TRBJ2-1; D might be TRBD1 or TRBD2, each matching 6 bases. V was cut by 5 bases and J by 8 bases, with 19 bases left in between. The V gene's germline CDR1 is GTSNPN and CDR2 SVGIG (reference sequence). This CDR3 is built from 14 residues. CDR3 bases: TGTGCCTGGTTATCTAGCGAGACAGGATATGAGCAGTTCTTC. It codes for CAWLSSETGYEQFF.

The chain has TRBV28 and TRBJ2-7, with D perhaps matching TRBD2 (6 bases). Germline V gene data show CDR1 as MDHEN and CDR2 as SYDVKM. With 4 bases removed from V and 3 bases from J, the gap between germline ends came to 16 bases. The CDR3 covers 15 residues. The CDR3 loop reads CASSSRVGGYYEQYF. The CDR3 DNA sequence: TGTGCCAGCAGTTCTCGTGTGGGAGGCTACTACGAGCAGTACTTC.

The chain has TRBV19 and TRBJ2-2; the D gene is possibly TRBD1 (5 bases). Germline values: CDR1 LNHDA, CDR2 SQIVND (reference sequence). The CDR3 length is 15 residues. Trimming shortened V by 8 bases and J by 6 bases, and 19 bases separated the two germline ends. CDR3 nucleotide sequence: TGTGCCAGTGCCTGGGGCAGGGAAGTTGCCGGGGAGCTGTTTTTT. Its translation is CASAWGREVAGELFF.

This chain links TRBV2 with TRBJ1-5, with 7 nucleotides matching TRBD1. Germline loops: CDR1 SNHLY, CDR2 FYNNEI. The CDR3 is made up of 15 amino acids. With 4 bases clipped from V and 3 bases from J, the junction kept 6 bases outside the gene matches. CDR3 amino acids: CASSGTTGNNQPQHF. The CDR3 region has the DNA TGTGCCAGCAGTGGAACGACAGGGAACAATCAGCCCCAGCATTTT.

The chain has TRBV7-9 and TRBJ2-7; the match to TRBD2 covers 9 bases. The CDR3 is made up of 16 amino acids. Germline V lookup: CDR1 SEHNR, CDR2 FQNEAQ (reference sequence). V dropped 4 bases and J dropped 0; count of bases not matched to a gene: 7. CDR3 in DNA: TGTGCCAGCAGCTCATTCTTGACTAGCGGCTCCTACGAGCAGTACTTC. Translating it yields CASSSFLTSGSYEQYF.

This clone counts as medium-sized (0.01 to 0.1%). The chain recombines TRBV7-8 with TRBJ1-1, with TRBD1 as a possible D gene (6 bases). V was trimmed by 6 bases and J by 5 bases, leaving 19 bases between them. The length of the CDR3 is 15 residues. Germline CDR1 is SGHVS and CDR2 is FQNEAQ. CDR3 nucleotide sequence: TGTGCCAGCAGTCAATCTACCATAGGGGGTACTGAAGCTTTCTTT. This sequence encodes CASSQSTIGGTEAFF.

The CDR3 loop is CASSPTEDGANVLTF. In DNA, the CDR3 is TGTGCCAGCAGCCCTACCGAGGATGGGGCCAACGTCCTGACTTTC. This chain joins TRBV6-5 and TRBJ2-6; no reliable D call. Looked up from germline, CDR1 is MNHEY and CDR2 is SVGAGI. Trimming took off 6 bases at V and 3 bases at J, with 12 bases between the two ends. The CDR3 sequence is 15 residues long.

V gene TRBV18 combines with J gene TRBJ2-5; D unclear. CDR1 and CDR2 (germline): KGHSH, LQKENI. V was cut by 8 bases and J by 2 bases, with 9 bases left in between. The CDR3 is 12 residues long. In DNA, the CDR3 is TGTGCCAGCCATGGGGAACAAGAGACCCAGTACTTC. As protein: CASHGEQETQYF.

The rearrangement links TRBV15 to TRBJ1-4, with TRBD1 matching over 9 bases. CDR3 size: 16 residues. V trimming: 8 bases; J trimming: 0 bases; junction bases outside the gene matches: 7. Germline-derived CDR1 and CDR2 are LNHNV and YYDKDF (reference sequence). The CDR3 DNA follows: TGTGCCACCCGAGACAGGGGGGATCCAACTAATGAAAAACTGTTTTTT. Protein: CATRDRGDPTNEKLFF. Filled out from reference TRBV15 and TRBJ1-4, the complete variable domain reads DAMVIQNPRYQVTQFGKPVTLSCSQTLNHNVMYWYQQKSSQAPKLLFHYYDKDFNNEADTPDNFQSRRPNTSFCFLDIRSPGLGDTAMYLCATRDRGDPTNEKLFFGSGTQLSVL.

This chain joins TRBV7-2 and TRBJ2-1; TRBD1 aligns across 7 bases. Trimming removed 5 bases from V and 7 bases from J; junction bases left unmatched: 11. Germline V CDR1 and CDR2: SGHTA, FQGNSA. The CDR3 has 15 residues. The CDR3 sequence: CASSPALTQGNEQFF. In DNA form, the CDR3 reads TGTGCCAGCAGCCCGGCCCTCACACAGGGGAATGAGCAGTTCTTC.

The CDR3 sequence: CSVRSFERDFTGELFF. CDR3 bases: TGCAGCGTTCGCAGTTTCGAGCGGGACTTCACCGGGGAGCTGTTTTTT. The V call is TRBV29-1, the J call TRBJ2-2; 7 bases align to TRBD2. Germline values: CDR1 SQVTM, CDR2 ANQGSEA. This CDR3 has 16 amino acids. V shed 5 bases, J shed 4 bases, and the junction held 13 bases outside the gene matches.

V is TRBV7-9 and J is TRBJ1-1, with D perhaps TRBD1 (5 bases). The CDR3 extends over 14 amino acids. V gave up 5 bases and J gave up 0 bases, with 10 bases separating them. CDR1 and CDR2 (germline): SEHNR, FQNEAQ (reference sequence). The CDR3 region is CASSRQFLNTEAFF. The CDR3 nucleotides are TGTGCCAGCAGCAGACAGTTTTTGAACACTGAAGCTTTCTTT.

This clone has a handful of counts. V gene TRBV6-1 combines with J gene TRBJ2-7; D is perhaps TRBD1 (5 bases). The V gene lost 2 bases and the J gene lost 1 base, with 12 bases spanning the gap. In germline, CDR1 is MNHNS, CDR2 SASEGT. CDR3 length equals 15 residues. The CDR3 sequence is CASSERATASYEQYF. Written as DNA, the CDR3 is TGTGCCAGCAGTGAAAGAGCGACAGCATCCTACGAGCAGTACTTC.